The 24 T cell receptor beta chains below all came from one sample that was sequenced in a study of blood T cell repertoires in COVID-19. Profiling relied on immunoSEQ multiplex PCR, and the TCRdb table lists in-frame clones only, not all of them. The data show about 270,000 clones, about 91% seen once. Source material: peripheral blood. These receptors were obtained from a person between 18 and 35 years old with COVID-19, enrolled during active disease.

The chain employs TRBV4-1 and TRBJ2-1; 7 bases are shared with TRBD2. Germline V gene sequence: CDR1 MGHRA, CDR2 YSYEKL. The CDR3 spans 16 residues. After removal of 1 base from V and 6 bases from J, the junction contained 9 bases not matched to a gene. The CDR3 reads CASSQALAERGNEQFF. The CDR3 bases are TGCGCCAGCAGCCAAGCACTAGCCGAGCGGGGCAATGAGCAGTTCTTC.

The V gene is TRBV19, the J gene TRBJ1-5; D call uncertain. Germline V lookup: CDR1 LNHDA, CDR2 SQIVND (reference sequence). This CDR3 is 12 amino acids long. The CDR3: CVSGYSNQPQHF. CDR3 in DNA: TGTGTCTCAGGTTATAGCAATCAGCCCCAGCATTTT.

The chain uses TRBV20-1 and TRBJ2-1; 7 bases fit TRBD1. CDR3 length: 11 residues. Germline trimming cut 3 bases from V and 10 bases from J; bases unmatched to any gene: 3. Per the germline V gene, CDR1 is DFQATT and CDR2 is SNEGSKA (reference sequence). The CDR3 DNA reads as TGCAGTGCTAGGACAGGGTTGGAGCAGTTCTTC. Protein product: CSARTGLEQFF.

This chain uses TRBV12-5 with TRBJ1-1; a possible D gene is TRBD1 (6 bases). CDR3 length equals 12 residues. Germline V gene sequence: CDR1 LGHNT, CDR2 FRNRAP. V gave up 4 bases and J gave up 9 bases, with 12 bases separating them. CDR3 sequence reads: CASGWGQGKAFF. The DNA for the CDR3 is TGTGCTAGTGGTTGGGGGCAGGGTAAAGCTTTCTTT.

The CDR3 protein is CASSFSGRADTQYF. CDR3 coding DNA: TGTGCCAGCAGCTTTAGCGGGAGGGCAGATACGCAGTATTTT. The chain carries TRBV5-8 and TRBJ2-3, with 11 bases lining up with TRBD2. With 2 bases clipped from V and 4 bases from J, the junction kept 0 bases outside the gene matches. Germline lookup yields CDR1 SGHTS and CDR2 YDEGEE. The CDR3 extends over 14 amino acids.

The genes are TRBV10-2 and TRBJ2-6, with 7 bases lining up with TRBD1. Per the germline V gene, CDR1 is WSHSY and CDR2 is SAAADI. The CDR3 has 15 amino acids. After removal of 6 bases from V and 2 bases from J, the junction contained 4 bases not matched to a gene. The CDR3 region has the DNA TGCGCCAGCAGCCCCGACAGGGCTGGGGCCAACGTCCTGACTTTC. Its translation: CASSPDRAGANVLTF.

Comment on this clone: Germline and junction disagree at one end, which may indicate a read error. This chain links TRBV5-1 with TRBJ2-5, with TRBD1 matching 9 bases. CDR3 length: 16 amino acids. Germline loops: CDR1 SGHRS, CDR2 YFSETQ. CDR3 sequence (DNA): TGCGCCAGCAGTTTGGCTGGGGACAGGGTTGTGGGGACCCAGTACTTC. This gives the protein CASSLAGDRVVGTQYF.

The chain is built from TRBV24-1 and TRBJ1-5, with 11 positions matching TRBD1. CDR1 is KGHDR, CDR2 SFDVKD, per germline. The CDR3 loop spans 20 amino acids. With 5 bases clipped from V and 0 bases from J, the junction kept 14 bases outside the gene matches. The CDR3 region has the DNA TGTGCCACCAGTGGGGGACAGGGGGATCTCGGCCTCTGTAGCAATCAGCCCCAGCATTTT. It translates to CATSGGQGDLGLCSNQPQHF.

The chain is built from TRBV6-5 and TRBJ2-7; 11 bases align to TRBD2. This CDR3 region has 15 residues. CDR1 MNHEY and CDR2 SVGAGI come from the germline V gene. With 6 bases clipped from V and 4 bases from J, the junction kept 8 bases outside the gene matches. CDR3 amino acids: CASRVSGRGEYEQYF. In nucleotides, the CDR3 is TGTGCCAGCAGGGTTAGCGGGAGGGGAGAATACGAGCAGTACTTC.

The J gene is TRBJ2-7, the V gene TRBV29-1; 9 nucleotides line up with TRBD1. Trimming cost V 6 bases and J 4 bases; bases outside gene matches: 13. Per the germline V gene, CDR1 is SQVTM and CDR2 is ANQGSEA. The CDR3 consists of 15 residues. CDR3 sequence: CSVAGTGTGRYEQYF. The CDR3, as DNA: TGCAGCGTGGCCGGAACCGGGACAGGGCGATACGAGCAGTACTTC.

This clone was counted only a few times. This sequence joins TRBV19 and TRBJ1-1, with 8 bases fitting TRBD1. This CDR3 comprises 13 residues. With V trimmed by 8 bases and J by 5 bases, 7 bases remained unmatched. Germline CDR1 is LNHDA and CDR2 is SQIVND (reference sequence). Here the CDR3 DNA reads TGTGCCAGTCAGGCAGGGGGCTGGACTGAAGCTTTCTTT. It specifies CASQAGGWTEAFF.

V gene TRBV14 combines with J gene TRBJ2-3, with 7 bases aligning to TRBD2. Germline V gene sequence: CDR1 SGHDN, CDR2 FVKESK. CDR3 length: 15 residues. The ends lost 1 base at V and 2 bases at J; junction bases unmatched: 3. The CDR3 DNA follows: TGTGCCAGCAGCCAAGTTGGGGGGGTCACAGATACGCAGTATTTT. This sequence encodes CASSQVGGVTDTQYF.

The chain recombines TRBV5-1 with TRBJ1-1, with TRBD1 as a possible D gene (5 bases). Germline lookup yields CDR1 SGHRS and CDR2 YFSETQ. CDR3 length equals 13 residues. With 4 bases removed from V and 5 bases from J, the gap between germline ends came to 12 bases. CDR3 in DNA: TGCGCCAGCAGCCAGGGACGGGGGACTGAAGCTTTCTTT. This codes for CASSQGRGTEAFF.

This clone was detected only once. V is TRBV7-2 and J is TRBJ2-2; 10 bases align to TRBD2. The CDR3 is made up of 16 amino acids. Germline-derived CDR1 and CDR2 are SGHTA and FQGNSA. V shed 5 bases, J shed 4 bases, and the junction held 7 bases outside the gene matches. DNA of the CDR3: TGTGCCAGCAGCCCAACAGGACTAGCGGTCACCGGGGAGCTGTTTTTT. Its translation: CASSPTGLAVTGELFF. The full variable domain, its missing parts supplied by reference TRBV7-2 and TRBJ2-2, is GAGVSQSPSNKVTEKGKDVELRCDPISGHTALYWYRQSLGQGLEFLIYFQGNSAPDKSGLPSDRFSAERTGGSVSTLTIQRTQQEDSAVYLCASSPTGLAVTGELFFGEGSRLTVL.

The chain is built from TRBV27 and TRBJ2-7; TRBD2 aligns across 8 bases. The length of the CDR3 is 14 residues. Trimming cost V 8 bases and J 5 bases; bases outside gene matches: 11. The germline V gene has CDR1 MNHEY and CDR2 SMNVEV (reference sequence). The CDR3 is CASALAGTRNEQYF. CDR3 in DNA: TGTGCCAGCGCCCTCGCCGGGACTAGGAACGAGCAGTACTTC.

This sequence joins TRBV7-2 and TRBJ2-5, with D possibly TRBD2 on 6 matching bases. The CDR3 totals 15 residues. Germline CDR1 SGHTA, CDR2 FQGNSA. With 1 base removed from V and 5 bases from J, the gap between germline ends came to 14 bases. CDR3 bases: TGTGCCAGCAGCTTAGGGCGGGGATTCTACGAGACCCAGTACTTC. Amino acids: CASSLGRGFYETQYF.

The chain is built from TRBV7-8 and TRBJ2-2; 11 positions match TRBD2. V trimming: 0 bases; J trimming: 8 bases; junction bases outside the gene matches: 8. The length of the CDR3 is 17 residues. Germline loops: CDR1 SGHVS, CDR2 FQNEAQ. For the CDR3, the DNA is TGTGCCAGCAGCTTAGCGCCGACGACTAGCGGGATAGGGGAGCTGTTTTTT. Amino acid sequence: CASSLAPTTSGIGELFF.

This chain links TRBV5-8 with TRBJ2-7; D is uncertain. Germline V CDR1 and CDR2: SGHTS, YDEGEE. The CDR3 has 13 residues. V was trimmed by 1 base and J by 0 bases, leaving 5 bases between them. CDR3: CASSLYSSYEQYF. CDR3 nucleotides: TGTGCCAGCAGCTTGTACAGCTCCTACGAGCAGTACTTC.

CDR3 sequence: CASSELPNSGAQYF. The CDR3 DNA reads as TGTGCCAGCAGTGAGCTCCCGAATTCCGGGGCCCAGTACTTC. The chain uses TRBV6-1 and TRBJ2-5, with a tentative D call TRBD2 (5 bases). Per the germline V gene, CDR1 is MNHNS and CDR2 is SASEGT. The ends were cut back, 3 bases at V and 9 bases at J, with 17 bases in the middle. This CDR3 spans 14 amino acids.

There are many counts of this clone. Here the CDR3 reads CASPRVPGTSDYEQYF. Written as DNA, the CDR3 is TGTGCCAGTCCTAGGGTCCCCGGGACATCTGACTACGAGCAGTACTTC. This chain uses TRBV19 with TRBJ2-7, with a tentative D call TRBD1 (6 bases). The germline V gene encodes CDR1 LNHDA and CDR2 SQIVND (reference sequence). With 8 bases removed from V and 3 bases from J, the gap between germline ends came to 23 bases. The CDR3 loop spans 16 amino acids.

The V gene is TRBV3-1 (or the pseudogene TRBV3-2), the J gene TRBJ1-6; no definite D call. The germline V gene has CDR1 LGHDT and CDR2 YNNKEL (reference sequence). The V and J ends lost 5 bases and 7 bases respectively, with 12 bases between them. The CDR3 has 14 amino acids. The CDR3 is CASSDTTPNSPLHF. CDR3 coding DNA: TGTGCCAGCAGCGACACGACCCCGAATTCACCCCTCCACTTT.

This chain uses TRBV4-1 with TRBJ2-2; 12 bases are a match to TRBD1. J was trimmed by 7 bases and V by 0 bases; bases with no gene match: 15. CDR3 length equals 20 residues. Germline-derived CDR1 and CDR2 are MGHRA and YSYEKL. CDR3 DNA sequence: TGCGCCAGCAGCCAAGACGGACGAGTATGGGACAGGGGGCTGGACGGGGAGCTGTTTTTT. Its translation is CASSQDGRVWDRGLDGELFF.

V is TRBV13 and J is TRBJ2-7, with TRBD2 as a possible D gene (5 bases). The V gene lost 4 bases and the J gene lost 6 bases, with 22 bases spanning the gap. The length of the CDR3 is 16 residues. Germline lookup yields CDR1 PRHDT and CDR2 FYEKMQ (reference sequence). CDR3: CASSSRLGPGVGEQYF. The DNA of the CDR3 is TGTGCCAGCAGCTCCCGGTTAGGACCCGGGGTAGGCGAGCAGTACTTC.

This sequence joins TRBV5-6 and TRBJ2-1; TRBD2 agrees at 9 bases. This CDR3 is built from 14 residues. CDR1 and CDR2 (germline): SGHDT, YYEEEE. V was pared by 1 base and J by 15 bases, with 11 bases of the junction left unmatched. CDR3 in amino acids: CASSLSLAGIGTFF. Here the CDR3 DNA reads TGTGCCAGCAGCTTGAGTCTAGCGGGAATAGGTACGTTCTTC.